Below, 19 T cell receptor beta chains from the same sample are listed, as sequenced in a study of blood T cell repertoires in COVID-19. The table came from immunoSEQ multiplex PCR; TCRdb's copy has only in-frame clones and leaves some out. The table shows roughly 400,000 clones, with roughly 86% occurring only once. Sequencing was done on a sample of peripheral blood. The source is a woman aged 60-75 years with COVID-19, enrolled during active disease.

J is TRBJ2-3 and V is TRBV19, with TRBD2 matching 8 bases. This CDR3 contains 15 residues. Germline V gene data show CDR1 as LNHDA and CDR2 as SQIVND (reference sequence). Trimming cost V 5 bases and J 3 bases; bases outside gene matches: 7. CDR3 in DNA: TGTGCCAGTAGTCCCCGGGGGGGAGTGACAGATACGCAGTATTTT. Protein product: CASSPRGGVTDTQYF.

This clone was seen a few times. The chain couples TRBV6-5 to TRBJ2-7, with D possibly matching TRBD1 (6 bases). Trimming removed 6 bases from V and 3 bases from J, with 12 bases in between. The CDR3 contains 13 residues. Germline V lookup: CDR1 MNHEY, CDR2 SVGAGI. The CDR3 reads CASSKDSYYEQYF. DNA of the CDR3: TGTGCCAGCAGCAAGGACAGTTACTACGAGCAGTACTTC.

The table lists this clone with a count of one. The rearrangement joins TRBV7-9 to TRBJ2-5; maybe TRBD2 (7 bases). Germline V lookup: CDR1 SEHNR, CDR2 FQNEAQ (reference sequence). V was trimmed by 5 bases and J by 4 bases, leaving 14 bases between them. This CDR3 is 14 amino acids long. As DNA, the CDR3 is TGTGCCAGCAGCCAGCACGGGGGGCGAGAGACCCAGTACTTC. This sequence encodes CASSQHGGRETQYF.

The chain joins TRBV4-2 to TRBJ1-4; D gene ambiguous. Germline assignment: CDR1 LGHNA and CDR2 YNFKEQ. V was clipped by 0 bases and J by 0 bases, with 17 bases between them. The CDR3 is made up of 19 amino acids. Here the CDR3 DNA reads TGTGCCAGCAGCCAAGAGGGTGTGGGCAGACCCGCAACTAATGAAAAACTGTTTTTT. Protein: CASSQEGVGRPATNEKLFF.

The chain recombines TRBV5-8 with TRBJ1-1, with D possibly matching TRBD1 (5 bases). Deletions cut 3 bases from V and 0 bases from J, with 12 bases between. The CDR3 contains 15 residues. The germline V gene encodes CDR1 SGHTS and CDR2 YDEGEE. DNA for the CDR3: TGTGCCAGCAGCTCCCGACAGATCCTGAACACTGAAGCTTTCTTT. Protein: CASSSRQILNTEAFF.

This chain joins TRBV3-1 (or the pseudogene TRBV3-2) and TRBJ1-1, with TRBD1 as a possible D gene (5 bases). Per the germline V gene, CDR1 is LGHDT and CDR2 is YNNKEL (reference sequence). The ends were cut back, 3 bases at V and 4 bases at J, with 18 bases in the middle. The CDR3 is 16 amino acids. The chain's CDR3 is CASSHLIGAGSTEAFF. DNA of the CDR3: TGTGCCAGCAGCCATCTGATAGGGGCTGGGTCCACTGAAGCTTTCTTT.

The table lists this clone with a count of one. This sequence joins TRBV28 and TRBJ2-7, with 12 positions matching TRBD2. The V and J ends lost 6 bases and 4 bases, in that order; junction bases with no gene match: 7. CDR3 length: 15 amino acids. CDR1 MDHEN and CDR2 SYDVKM come from the germline V gene. CDR3 protein: CASSSRLAGEYEQYF. The CDR3, as DNA: TGTGCCAGCAGCTCCCGACTAGCGGGGGAATACGAGCAGTACTTC.

This chain links TRBV11-2 with TRBJ2-6, with TRBD1 matching 11 bases. V trimming: 5 bases; J trimming: 0 bases; junction bases outside the gene matches: 3. Germline V lookup: CDR1 SGHAT, CDR2 FQNNGV. The CDR3 is 17 amino acids. The CDR3 protein is CASSMGQGGSGANVLTF. The CDR3 DNA reads TGTGCCAGCAGCATGGGACAGGGGGGCTCTGGGGCCAACGTCCTGACTTTC.

Points on this clone: The sample holds other DNA sequences that translate to the same CDR3. The CDR3 sequence: CASSYTGQGAEAFF. CDR3 nucleotide sequence: TGTGCCAGCAGTTACACAGGACAGGGGGCTGAAGCTTTCTTT. This chain uses TRBV6-5 with TRBJ1-1; 10 bases line up with TRBD1. V gave up 2 bases and J gave up 6 bases; unmatched junction bases: 3. Per germline, CDR1 MNHEY and CDR2 SVGAGI. CDR3 length: 14 residues.

This clone has only one observation. This rearrangement joins TRBV3-1 (or the pseudogene TRBV3-2) to TRBJ1-1; TRBD1 matches at 8 bases. The CDR3 contains 14 residues. The J segment lost 6 bases and the V segment lost 5 bases, leaving 8 bases of the junction unmatched. The V gene's germline CDR1 is LGHDT and CDR2 YNNKEL (reference sequence). This CDR3 is CASSTQGGGAEAFF. DNA for the CDR3: TGTGCCAGCAGCACACAGGGGGGAGGGGCTGAAGCTTTCTTT.

CDR3 in DNA: TGTGCCAGCACCCGGGAGGGGAGTAGCAATCAGCCCCAGCATTTT. Translating gives CASTREGSSNQPQHF. This rearrangement joins TRBV2 to TRBJ1-5; D is possibly TRBD1 (5 bases). V dropped 7 bases and J dropped 0 bases, with 13 bases sitting between them. The V gene's germline CDR1 is SNHLY and CDR2 FYNNEI. The CDR3 loop spans 15 amino acids.

This chain links TRBV29-1 with TRBJ2-7, with D perhaps matching TRBD1 (5 bases). Looked up from germline, CDR1 is SQVTM and CDR2 is ANQGSEA. This CDR3 is built from 12 residues. V gave up 6 bases and J gave up 3 bases, with 12 bases separating them. CDR3 DNA: TGCAGCGTGGAGACAGAATTCTACGAGCAGTACTTC. It codes for CSVETEFYEQYF.

V is TRBV10-2 and J is TRBJ1-2, with 9 bases that match TRBD1. V lost 6 bases and J lost 11; bases outside the gene matches: 10. Germline values: CDR1 WSHSY, CDR2 SAAADI. CDR3 length equals 13 residues. CDR3 protein: CASSIPGQGRYTF. The CDR3 DNA reads as TGCGCCAGCAGCATTCCGGGACAGGGACGTTACACCTTC.

The chain is built from TRBV5-4 and TRBJ2-5; TRBD2 matches at 14 bases. The CDR3 spans 16 residues. V shed 4 bases, J shed 5 bases, and the junction held 7 bases outside the gene matches. Germline lookup yields CDR1 SGHNT and CDR2 YYREEE (reference sequence). For the CDR3, the DNA is TGTGCCAGCAGCCATGGACTAGCGGGGGGCTCTGAGACCCAGTACTTC. Translation: CASSHGLAGGSETQYF.

CDR3 loop: CASSLDQVINEQFF. CDR3 DNA sequence: TGTGCCAGCAGCTTAGATCAGGTGATCAATGAGCAGTTCTTC. The chain carries TRBV11-3 and TRBJ2-1; D unresolved. With 0 bases removed from V and 6 bases from J, the gap between germline ends came to 9 bases. The CDR3 has 14 residues. Looked up from germline, CDR1 is SGHNT and CDR2 is YENEEA.

This chain connects TRBV12-5 to TRBJ1-4; the D gene is possibly TRBD1 (5 bases). Germline loops: CDR1 LGHNT, CDR2 FRNRAP. V was cut by 5 bases and J by 2 bases, with 12 bases left in between. The CDR3 covers 15 residues. The CDR3 nucleotides read TGTGCTAGTGGTAATCCGCAGGGTACTAATGAAAAACTGTTTTTT. Protein: CASGNPQGTNEKLFF. Drawing the rest from reference TRBV12-5 and TRBJ1-4, the complete variable domain is DARVTQTPRHKVTEMGQEVTMRCQPILGHNTVFWYRQTMMQGLELLAYFRNRAPLDDSGMPKDRFSAEMPDATLATLKIQPSEPRDSAVYFCASGNPQGTNEKLFFGSGTQLSVL.

The chain couples TRBV12-3 or TRBV12-4 to TRBJ1-2; possible D gene TRBD1, 5 bases. The CDR3 consists of 12 residues. The V and J ends lost 6 bases and 8 bases respectively, with 13 bases between them. The CDR3 coding sequence is TGTGCCAGCAGCCCCAGGGCTCGGGGCTACACCTTC. Protein sequence: CASSPRARGYTF.

This clone was detected a few times. The V and J genes are TRBV7-8 and TRBJ2-7; the match to TRBD2 covers 7 bases. The J segment lost 2 bases and the V segment lost 4 bases, leaving 8 bases of the junction unmatched. CDR1 is SGHVS, CDR2 FQNEAQ, per germline. This CDR3 is built from 15 residues. For the CDR3, the DNA is TGTGCCAGCAGCTCTGGGACTACCGCCACCTACGAGCAGTACTTC. Protein product: CASSSGTTATYEQYF.

The chain has TRBV6-1 and TRBJ1-2, with 8 nucleotides matching TRBD1. V was pared by 0 bases and J by 4 bases, with 10 bases of the junction left unmatched. Per germline, CDR1 MNHNS and CDR2 SASEGT. The CDR3 runs 17 residues. CDR3 amino acids: CASSEARQGLVTYGYTF. Here the CDR3 DNA reads TGTGCCAGCAGTGAAGCTCGACAGGGGTTGGTTACCTATGGCTACACCTTC.